This T cell receptor beta chain is drawn from a study of T cells in localized non-small cell lung cancer (dated by TCRdb to 2018 to 2020). In terms of the full investigation: The study analyzed T cell repertoires of approximately 240 early-stage NSCLC patients, comparing tumors and uninvolved tumor-adjacent lungs. All 236 NSCLC patients in the cohort were treatment-naive and had localized lung tumors that were resected. NSCLC patients had a mean age of approximately 66 years, and about 140 were male and 107 female. Broader findings and caveats from the paper: Higher T cell density in blood was associated with longer overall survival, whereas higher clonality in adjacent lung was associated with shorter survival. Since the design was exploratory, TCR variables were selected using unadjusted p-values with no false-discovery rate correction. Because multi-region tumor sequencing was not done, intratumor heterogeneity could not be ruled out. Of the top 100 tumor clones, a median of approximately 60 were detected in paired uninvolved adjacent lung; about 28 were also among that lung's top 100. The highest T cell clonality was observed in uninvolved tumor-adjacent lung, where clonality exceeded that of tumor, suggesting that antigenic responses were more focused in uninvolved tumor-adjacent lung.

Compared with the rest of its sample, this clone is large (0.1 to 1%). This receptor's antigen is unknown. Per-base quality was not reported, and no clone a single base away is much larger than it. The immunoSEQ Assay was used to sequence TCR beta CDR3 regions from DNA. In the source study's methods: To compute T cell density, TCR beta template counts were normalized to usable DNA, which was estimated by amplifying housekeeping genes. The preseqR package was used to estimate richness by extrapolating to 400,000 templates for PBMC samples and to 120,000 templates for tissue samples. Clonality was defined as one minus Pielou's evenness. Tissue-enriched TCRs were identified through differential abundance testing performed on productive amino-acid clonotypes, with a minimum total count of 5 and an alpha of 0.1. Repertoire overlap between compartments was quantified with the Jaccard Index and Morisita Overlap Index. GLIPH grouped TCR beta CDR3s together with public tetramer-defined viral CDR3s, and a viral motif had to include at least three viral sequences and show V-gene enrichment. TCRdb took this table from immuneACCESS and kept in-frame rearrangements with V and J called. Such tables lack part of the clones; where checked against another copy, unresolved V genes explain under half of the gap, and the rest is unexplained. V, J and clone size reflect that table, while D and trimming were determined from the DNA. The sample profile shows 3,000 to 4,500 clones; around a quarter of them were found once. The ten largest clones add up to approximately 8.6% of the sample.

The CDR3 numbers 16 residues from cysteine through phenylalanine. The CDR3 DNA has 48 bases and is translated from base 1. V drops 3 bases and J drops 1 base, leaving 13 bases in between. The germline V gene encodes CDR1 SGHRS and CDR2 YFSETQ. At diagnosis, peripheral blood, uninvolved tumor-adjacent lung and tumor were collected and were preserved as a mix of fresh-frozen and FFPE material. The rearranged chain carries TRBV5-1 and TRBJ1-4, and the D gene may be TRBD1, 5 bases matching. This TCR was recovered from a woman aged 35 to 70 with stage I lung adenocarcinoma. The sample consisted of lung tumor tissue, taken before any cancer treatment. The encoded CDR3 is CASSSREPGTNEKLFF. The bases are TGCGCCAGCAGCTCCAGGGAGCCCGGAACTAATGAAAAACTGTTTTTT.